Given below is one T cell receptor (beta chain) in context. The antigen remains undetermined. This table comes from immunoSEQ multiplex PCR, and its TCRdb copy is limited to in-frame clones, with some not included. The table includes about 2.3 million clones, 90% to 95% detected once. The data were taken from a study of shared clonotypes between healthy human individuals. Study-level findings and limits: Sharing across a few donors was seen in 4.5% to 5.5% of naive CD4 clonotypes. A generally larger estimated richness was seen in naive subsets than in memory subsets.

Germline loops: CDR1 LGHNA, CDR2 YNFKEQ. The length of the CDR3 is 14 residues. The germline V and J ends were trimmed by 1 base and 2 bases, with 8 bases remaining between them. Naive CD45RA+ and memory CD45RA-negative subsets were split from CD4+ cells. Source material: naive CD4+ T cells from PBMCs. Stated subset: CD45RA+ positively selected. The sequence was obtained from a man younger than 30 in good health. Some clones in this sample may be carry-over from other donors' samples. This rearrangement joins TRBV4-2 to TRBJ1-2, with D unclear. DNA of the CDR3: TGTGCCAGCAGCCAAGGGTCGGAAAACTATGGCTACACCTTC. It encodes CASSQGSENYGYTF.